This T cell receptor (beta chain) appears in the sequencing data of a study of blood T cell repertoires in COVID-19. In the case of this clone: A junction boundary mismatches the germline segment, possibly from a read error.

Using immunoSEQ multiplex PCR, the repertoire was profiled, and TCRdb retains in-frame clones only, with some absent. The profile shows about 190,000 clones, 70% to 80% of them singletons. Germline values: CDR1 SEHNR, CDR2 FQNEAQ (reference sequence). CDR3 length equals 15 residues. The receptor comes from a woman between 50 and 59 years old with acute or convalescent COVID-19. J is TRBJ2-1 and V is TRBV7-9; no reliable D call. Specimen: peripheral blood. This CDR3 reads CASSFFKSREDEQFF. The CDR3 bases are TGTGCCAGCAGCTTCTTCAAATCGCGCGAGGATGAGCAATTCTTC.